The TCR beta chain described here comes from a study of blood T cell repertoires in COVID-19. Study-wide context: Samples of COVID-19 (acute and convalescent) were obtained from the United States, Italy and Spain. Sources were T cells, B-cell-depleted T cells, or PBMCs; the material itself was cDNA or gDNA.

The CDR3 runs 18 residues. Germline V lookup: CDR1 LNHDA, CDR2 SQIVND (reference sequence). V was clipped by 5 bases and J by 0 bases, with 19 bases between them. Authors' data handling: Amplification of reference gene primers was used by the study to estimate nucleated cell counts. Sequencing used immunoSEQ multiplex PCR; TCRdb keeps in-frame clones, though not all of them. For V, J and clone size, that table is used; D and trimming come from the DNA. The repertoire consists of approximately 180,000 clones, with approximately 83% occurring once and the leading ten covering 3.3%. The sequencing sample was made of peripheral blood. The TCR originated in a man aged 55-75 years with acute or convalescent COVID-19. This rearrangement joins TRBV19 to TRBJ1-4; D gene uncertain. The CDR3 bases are TGTGCCAGTAGTCCTGGGAGGCAGTCTTTTGCAACTAATGAAAAACTGTTTTTT. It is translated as CASSPGRQSFATNEKLFF.